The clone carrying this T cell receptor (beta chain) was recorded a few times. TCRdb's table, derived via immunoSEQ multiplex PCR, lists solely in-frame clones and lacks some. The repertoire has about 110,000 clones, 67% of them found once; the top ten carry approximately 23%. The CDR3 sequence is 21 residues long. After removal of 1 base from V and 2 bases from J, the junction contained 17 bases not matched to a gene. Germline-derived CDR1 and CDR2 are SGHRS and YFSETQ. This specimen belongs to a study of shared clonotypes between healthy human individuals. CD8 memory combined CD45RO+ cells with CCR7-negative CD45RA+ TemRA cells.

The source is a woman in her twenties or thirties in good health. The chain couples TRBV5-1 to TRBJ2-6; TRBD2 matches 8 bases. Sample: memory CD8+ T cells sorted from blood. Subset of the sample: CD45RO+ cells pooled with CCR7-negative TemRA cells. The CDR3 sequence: CASSLFPDSGEYFPGANVLTF. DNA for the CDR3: TGCGCCAGCAGCTTGTTCCCCGATAGCGGGGAGTACTTCCCTGGGGCCAACGTCCTGACTTTC.